The table lists the clone carrying this T cell receptor beta chain with many counts. This entry is derived from a study of Graves' ophthalmopathy and Graves' hyperthyroidism. Amplification of TCR beta CDR3 regions used RNA transcripts. In the first round, RT-PCR was carried out with HTBI primers, and a multiplex PCR formed the second round. TCRdb re-called the multiplex PCR reads through MiXCR, storing one row per CDR3 protein. The table shows about 220,000 distinct CDR3 sequences, with about a fifth occurring only once. What was sequenced was peripheral blood. The TCR was taken from a woman aged 45-60 years with Graves' ophthalmopathy.

The CDR3 coding sequence is TGTGCCAGTAGTATAGATGGGGGCCGTCAGCCCCAGCATTTT. This gives the protein CASSIDGGRQPQHF. The rearrangement uses TRBV19 and TRBJ1-5, with D tentatively TRBD1 (6 bases). The CDR3 runs to 14 residues. Germline V lookup: CDR1 LNHDA, CDR2 SQIVND (reference sequence). V was pared by 0 bases and J by 6 bases, with 9 bases between.